Included here is one T cell receptor beta chain sequence, with context. These data are taken from a study of blood T cells in healthy people across ages. It was with a sample-barcoded 5' primer and a J-beta primer mix that a second PCR of about 7 to 12 cycles was run. TCRdb analysed the 5' RACE reads with MiXCR anew, one entry per CDR3 protein. The table has around 800,000 distinct CDR3 sequences, roughly 26% seen once; the top ten hold 2.5% to 3.5%. These data also featured in a second study, about T cells of mothers and their children. That paper states: Samples were obtained from a few healthy Caucasian mothers and their six children. Second-round PCR products received sample barcodes and 2-4 random nucleotides from the M1S primer.

The clonotype was recovered from a boy aged 5-17 years in good health. The sequencing sample was made of blood.

CDR3 amino acids: CASSLATGLESPLHF. CDR3 in DNA: TGTGCCAGCAGCTTAGCCACAGGGTTAGAATCACCCCTCCACTTT. The chain links TRBV11-2 to TRBJ1-6, with a weak D call TRBD1 (6 bases). The CDR3 is 15 residues long. Germline values: CDR1 SGHAT, CDR2 FQNNGV. V was shortened by 1 base and J by 10 bases, with 14 bases between the two germline ends.